Following are 11 T cell receptor beta chains from one sample sequenced in a study of cytomegalovirus exposure and HLA in healthy donors. In the PCR, 60 Vbeta and 13 Jbeta primers were used. TCRdb's copy holds only in-frame clones and misses some; the assay was immunoSEQ multiplex PCR. The table has tens of thousands of clones, 65% to 85% seen once. The sequencing sample was made of PBMCs. Receptors originate from a man aged 30 to 45 in good health and CMV-seronegative.

This chain links TRBV2 with TRBJ2-3; 7 nucleotides line up with TRBD1. The CDR3 contains 14 residues. CDR1 is SNHLY, CDR2 FYNNEI, per germline. V lost 2 bases, J lost 1 base, and 0 bases stayed unmatched. CDR3 nucleotides: TGTGCCAGCAGTGAAACAGGGGGCACAGATACGCAGTATTTT. Translation: CASSETGGTDTQYF.

The chain is built from TRBV6-1 and TRBJ2-5; TRBD1 matches at 8 bases. CDR3 length: 14 residues. From germline, CDR1 is MNHNS and CDR2 SASEGT. V gave up 7 bases and J gave up 2 bases; unmatched junction bases: 6. CDR3 nucleotides: TGTGCCAGCAAGGACAGGGATTGGCAAGAGACCCAGTACTTC. This encodes CASKDRDWQETQYF.

This chain connects TRBV6-5 to TRBJ1-2; D is perhaps TRBD1 (5 bases). The CDR3 is made up of 16 amino acids. V lost 3 bases and J 6 bases, leaving 20 bases between the germline ends. Germline V gives CDR1 MNHEY, CDR2 SVGAGI. CDR3 DNA sequence: TGTGCCAGCAGTTATCTTCCCGGGACGTCGGGGGATGGCTACACCTTC. Protein product: CASSYLPGTSGDGYTF.

The J gene is TRBJ2-5, the V gene TRBV18; TRBD2 might be the D (6 bases). V was trimmed by 6 bases and J by 1 base, leaving 12 bases between them. Germline CDR1 is KGHSH and CDR2 is LQKENI. There are 14 residues in the CDR3. The CDR3, as DNA: TGTGCCAGCTCCCCCAACGGGGGCCAAGAGACCCAGTACTTC. This encodes CASSPNGGQETQYF.

The rearrangement links TRBV4-1 to TRBJ2-4; 11 nucleotides agree with TRBD1. There are 18 residues in the CDR3. J lost 4 bases, V lost 1 base, and 9 bases had no gene match. Per the germline V gene, CDR1 is MGHRA and CDR2 is YSYEKL. The CDR3 sequence: CASSQVTTGTGGKNIQYF. The CDR3 DNA follows: TGCGCCAGCAGCCAAGTGACAACCGGGACAGGGGGTAAAAACATTCAGTACTTC.

V is TRBV15 and J is TRBJ2-3; D might be TRBD2 (5 bases). The CDR3 consists of 14 residues. The V end lost 4 bases, the J end lost 2 bases, and 10 bases lay between the germline ends. Germline V gene lookup returns CDR1 LNHNV and CDR2 YYDKDF (reference sequence). CDR3 in amino acids: CATSTGGSTDTQYF. CDR3 nucleotide sequence: TGTGCCACCAGCACGGGCGGGTCCACAGATACGCAGTATTTT.

This chain connects TRBV28 to TRBJ1-3; 7 bases match TRBD1. V was pared by 5 bases and J by 2 bases, with 3 bases of the junction left unmatched. In germline, CDR1 is MDHEN, CDR2 SYDVKM. The CDR3 is made up of 14 amino acids. CDR3 sequence: CASSPDRAGNTIYF. CDR3 nucleotide sequence: TGTGCCAGCAGTCCAGACAGGGCTGGAAACACCATATATTTT.

The chain employs TRBV12-5 and TRBJ1-1; 8 bases line up with TRBD1. This CDR3 region has 15 residues. From germline, CDR1 is LGHNT and CDR2 FRNRAP. V lost 5 bases and J lost 5; bases outside the gene matches: 10. The CDR3 DNA is TGTGCTAGTGGTCCGAGCGGACAGGGATGGACTGAAGCTTTCTTT. Its protein product is CASGPSGQGWTEAFF.

The genes are TRBV18 and TRBJ2-1, with 11 bases matching TRBD1. The CDR3 is 16 residues long. CDR1 and CDR2 from the germline V gene are KGHSH and LQKENI. Trimming took 4 bases from V and 5 from J; bases not matched to a gene: 7. The CDR3 is CASSQDRGRRDNEQFF. In DNA, the CDR3 is TGTGCCAGCTCACAGGACAGGGGGCGAAGGGACAATGAGCAGTTCTTC.

V and J are TRBV7-9 and TRBJ2-7; 7 bases line up with TRBD2. J was trimmed by 3 bases and V by 4 bases; bases with no gene match: 6. The CDR3 length is 14 residues. Germline V gives CDR1 SEHNR, CDR2 FQNEAQ (reference sequence). CDR3 amino acids: CASSSSGAIYEQYF. CDR3 coding DNA: TGTGCCAGCAGCTCTAGCGGAGCTATCTACGAGCAGTACTTC.

This clone was observed once. The chain is built from TRBV30 and TRBJ1-2; 8 positions match TRBD1. This CDR3 region has 14 residues. CDR1 is GTSNPN and CDR2 is SVGIG in the germline V gene (reference sequence). Trimming at V came to 4 bases and at J to 0 bases, leaving 4 bases not matched to a gene. CDR3 DNA sequence: TGTGCCTGGACCCGGACAGGGACTAACTATGGCTACACCTTC. Its protein product is CAWTRTGTNYGYTF.